One and the same sample provided the 26 T cell receptor beta chains below, sequenced in a study of T cell repertoires in ileal Crohn's disease. The data were produced by immunoSEQ multiplex PCR, yet TCRdb's version contains in-frame clones alone and is incomplete. The data contain approximately 11,000 clones, under 80% of them singletons. Sample: ileal tissue. These receptors were obtained from an adult with Crohn's disease.

The chain links TRBV19 to TRBJ2-5; 9 positions match TRBD1. The germline gives CDR1 LNHDA, CDR2 SQIVND (reference sequence). J lost 7 bases, V lost 5 bases, and 14 bases had no gene match. This CDR3 contains 16 residues. CDR3 protein: CASSGRTGTGIGTQYF. The CDR3 coding sequence is TGTGCCAGTAGTGGTAGAACCGGGACAGGGATAGGGACCCAGTACTTC.

The chain joins TRBV5-4 to TRBJ2-5, with 8 bases that match TRBD1. The CDR3 is 16 residues long. CDR1 is SGHNT, CDR2 YYREEE, per germline (reference sequence). V trimming: 4 bases; J trimming: 0 bases; junction bases outside the gene matches: 8. The CDR3 coding sequence is TGTGCCAGCAGCCAAGGACAGGGACCGTACCAAGAGACCCAGTACTTC. This encodes CASSQGQGPYQETQYF.

This rearrangement joins TRBV11-3 to TRBJ2-3; 9 nucleotides agree with TRBD1. The germline gives CDR1 SGHNT, CDR2 YENEEA. V shed 4 bases, J shed 0 bases, and the junction held 2 bases outside the gene matches. The CDR3 loop spans 15 amino acids. The CDR3 is CASSWGQGSTDTQYF. In DNA form, the CDR3 reads TGTGCCAGCAGCTGGGGACAGGGAAGCACAGATACGCAGTATTTT.

This rearrangement joins TRBV28 to TRBJ1-2; D may be TRBD1 (6 bases). Germline CDR1 and CDR2: MDHEN and SYDVKM. The CDR3 loop spans 15 amino acids. V lost 5 bases, J lost 0 bases, and 13 bases lay in between. The CDR3 sequence: CASSPQTGANYGYTF. DNA for the CDR3: TGTGCCAGCAGTCCGCAGACAGGTGCTAACTATGGCTACACCTTC.

This chain links TRBV11-2 with TRBJ1-4; D might be TRBD1 (6 bases). CDR3 length: 14 amino acids. Germline loops: CDR1 SGHAT, CDR2 FQNNGV. V lost 7 bases and J 11 bases, leaving 20 bases between the germline ends. The CDR3: CASNPGTPSGKLFF. The CDR3 DNA is TGTGCCAGCAACCCCGGGACACCCTCCGGGAAACTGTTTTTT.

The chain uses TRBV7-9 and TRBJ2-3, with a possible D match to TRBD1 (5 bases). In germline, CDR1 is SEHNR, CDR2 FQNEAQ (reference sequence). V lost 1 base to trimming and J lost 6 bases, with 17 bases between them. This CDR3 has 16 residues. The CDR3 nucleotides read TGTGCCAGCAGCTTAGATATAGGGGCTAGATCTGATACGCAGTATTTT. Protein product: CASSLDIGARSDTQYF.

DNA for the CDR3: TGTGCCAGCAGCCTCCGGGGTAGCAATCAGCCCCAGCATTTT. This gives the protein CASSLRGSNQPQHF. The rearrangement uses TRBV5-4 and TRBJ1-5; the D is unclear. CDR1 SGHNT and CDR2 YYREEE come from the germline V gene (reference sequence). This CDR3 has 14 amino acids. Trimming stripped 4 bases from V and 0 bases from J, with 8 bases between.

In this sample, this clone turned up a few times. This rearrangement joins TRBV11-2 to TRBJ1-2; 7 positions agree with TRBD1. V was pared by 2 bases and J by 2 bases, with 5 bases of the junction left unmatched. Germline V gives CDR1 SGHAT, CDR2 FQNNGV. CDR3 length equals 15 residues. In DNA, the CDR3 is TGTGCCAGCAGCTTAAAGCAGGGGGTAAACTATGGCTACACCTTC. Its translation is CASSLKQGVNYGYTF.

CDR3 in DNA: TGTGCCACCAGCCTACCACTAGGGTTCACCGGGGAGCTGTTTTTT. Its translation is CATSLPLGFTGELFF. This rearrangement joins TRBV15 to TRBJ2-2; tentatively, D is TRBD2 (5 bases). This CDR3 is 15 amino acids long. V dropped 5 bases and J dropped 4 bases, with 14 bases sitting between them. Germline CDR1 LNHNV, CDR2 YYDKDF (reference sequence).

V usage is TRBV13 and J usage is TRBJ2-7, with 7 bases fitting TRBD2. CDR1 and CDR2 from the germline V gene are PRHDT and FYEKMQ (reference sequence). J gave up 5 bases and V 4 bases, and 17 bases lay outside the gene matches. CDR3 length equals 17 residues. As DNA, the CDR3 is TGTGCCAGCAGCTCTCGCAGGGAGGGATTTATGTTCCACGAGCAGTACTTC. This codes for CASSSRREGFMFHEQYF.

The rearrangement uses TRBV7-2 and TRBJ2-1; tentatively, D is TRBD1 (5 bases). Germline V gives CDR1 SGHTA, CDR2 FQGNSA. The CDR3 is 15 amino acids. Trimming took off 4 bases at V and 0 bases at J, with 10 bases between the two ends. The CDR3 is CASSSRQPSYNEQFF. DNA of the CDR3: TGTGCCAGCAGCTCCCGACAGCCCTCCTACAATGAGCAGTTCTTC.

The V call is TRBV7-2, the J call TRBJ1-6; no reliable D call. Trimming left V 1 base short and J 10 bases short, with 5 bases between. Germline CDR1 and CDR2: SGHTA and FQGNSA. This CDR3 is 12 amino acids long. The CDR3 nucleotides read TGTGCCAGCAGCTTAGACCGGTCACCCCTCCACTTT. Translation: CASSLDRSPLHF.

This CDR3 reads CASSIDGGQSYEQYF. The DNA of the CDR3 is TGTGCCAGTAGTATAGATGGGGGACAATCCTACGAGCAGTACTTC. The V call is TRBV19, the J call TRBJ2-5; a possible D gene is TRBD1 (6 bases). With the DNA end fitting TRBJ2-7 better, the J assignment may be wrong. The CDR3 has 15 residues. Germline CDR1 LNHDA, CDR2 SQIVND (reference sequence).

V gene TRBV5-4 combines with J gene TRBJ2-3, with TRBD2 matching 7 bases. The CDR3 spans 17 residues. Germline V gene sequence: CDR1 SGHNT, CDR2 YYREEE (reference sequence). V trimming: 4 bases; J trimming: 3 bases; junction bases outside the gene matches: 14. The CDR3 spells CASSPRLARGTTDTQYF. The CDR3 nucleotides read TGTGCCAGCAGCCCACGACTGGCGCGGGGGACGACAGATACGCAGTATTTT.

This chain connects TRBV27 to TRBJ2-7; D is possibly TRBD1 (5 bases). The CDR3 has 12 amino acids. V dropped 3 bases and J dropped 6 bases, with 9 bases sitting between them. The germline V gene encodes CDR1 MNHEY and CDR2 SMNVEV (reference sequence). The CDR3 nucleotides read TGTGCCAGCAGTTTCCAGGGTCGCGAGCAGTACTTC. This sequence encodes CASSFQGREQYF.

This clone was seen once. V gene TRBV6-1 combines with J gene TRBJ2-7; D possibly corresponds to TRBD1 (6 bases). This CDR3 has 13 amino acids. From germline, CDR1 is MNHNS and CDR2 SASEGT. V shed 3 bases and J shed 6 bases, with 12 bases lying between them. In DNA form, the CDR3 reads TGTGCCAGCAGTGAGGGGGCACTGACCGAGCAGTACTTC. Amino acids: CASSEGALTEQYF.

The chain is built from TRBV5-6 and TRBJ1-2; D is possibly TRBD1 (6 bases). CDR3 length: 14 amino acids. The V end was cut by 2 bases, the J end by 2 bases, with 10 bases between. Germline V gene lookup returns CDR1 SGHDT and CDR2 YYEEEE. CDR3 residues: CASSLQGRNYGYTF. In DNA, the CDR3 is TGTGCCAGCAGCTTACAGGGTAGGAACTATGGCTACACCTTC.

V is TRBV5-1 and J is TRBJ2-1, with TRBD2 identical over 10 bases. This CDR3 has 14 amino acids. Germline V gives CDR1 SGHRS, CDR2 YFSETQ. J was trimmed by 4 bases and V by 5 bases; bases with no gene match: 3. CDR3 nucleotides: TGCGCCAGCAGGGGGACTAGCGTATACAATGAGCAGTTCTTC. Translated, it gives CASRGTSVYNEQFF.

V gene TRBV5-4 combines with J gene TRBJ2-7; 10 bases are a match to TRBD2. The CDR3 contains 15 residues. Germline values: CDR1 SGHNT, CDR2 YYREEE (reference sequence). V shed 3 bases, J shed 3 bases, and the junction held 6 bases outside the gene matches. CDR3 sequence (DNA): TGTGCCAGCAGCTCCCGACTAGCGGGCAACTACGAGCAGTACTTC. This encodes CASSSRLAGNYEQYF.

The J gene is TRBJ1-1, the V gene TRBV7-2; 9 bases are a match to TRBD1. From germline, CDR1 is SGHTA and CDR2 FQGNSA. The CDR3 covers 14 residues. V shed 5 bases, J shed 6 bases, and the junction held 7 bases outside the gene matches. CDR3 sequence (DNA): TGTGCCAGCAGCCAACTACAGGGGGCCGCTGAAGCTTTCTTT. Translated, it gives CASSQLQGAAEAFF.

The chain carries TRBV19 and TRBJ1-5; D remains ambiguous. The CDR3 is 14 amino acids. Germline CDR1 is LNHDA and CDR2 is SQIVND (reference sequence). V lost 3 bases and J 4 bases, leaving 10 bases between the germline ends. The CDR3 coding sequence is TGTGCCAGTAGTATGCGGAGAACAAATCAGCCCCAGCATTTT. Its translation: CASSMRRTNQPQHF.

CDR3: CASSYREYSNQPQHF. The CDR3 DNA reads TGTGCCAGTAGCTACAGGGAGTATAGCAATCAGCCCCAGCATTTT. This chain joins TRBV19 and TRBJ1-5; D possibly corresponds to TRBD1 (6 bases). CDR1 and CDR2 from the germline V gene are LNHDA and SQIVND (reference sequence). Trimming removed 6 bases from V and 0 bases from J, with 12 bases in between. The length of the CDR3 is 15 residues.

The J gene is TRBJ2-7, the V gene TRBV4-1; D gene uncertain. The CDR3 covers 15 residues. The germline CDR1 and CDR2 sequences are MGHRA and YSYEKL. Trimming stripped 0 bases from V and 2 bases from J, with 11 bases between. The CDR3: CASSQDPDLTYEQYF. The CDR3 DNA reads TGCGCCAGCAGCCAAGATCCTGACTTAACCTACGAGCAGTACTTC.

The J gene is TRBJ2-3, the V gene TRBV4-3, with TRBD2 identical over 12 bases. Trimming cost V 0 bases and J 4 bases; bases outside gene matches: 17. There are 21 residues in the CDR3. Germline CDR1 reads LGHNA; CDR2 reads YSLEER. CDR3 protein: CASSQDRGGLAGGPSADTQYF. The DNA for the CDR3 is TGCGCCAGCAGCCAAGATAGGGGGGGCCTAGCGGGGGGGCCGAGCGCAGATACGCAGTATTTT.

To note about this clone: This sample also contains other DNA sequences that code for the same CDR3. The J gene is TRBJ1-4, the V gene TRBV9, with TRBD1 matching 7 bases. The CDR3 has 12 residues. The V segment lost 2 bases and the J segment 10 bases; nucleotides outside the gene matches: 2. Germline CDR1 SGDLS, CDR2 YYNGEE. CDR3 coding DNA: TGTGCCAGCAGCGTGCAGGGGGGAAAACTGTTTTTT. It specifies CASSVQGGKLFF.

In nucleotides, the CDR3 is TGCGCCAGCAACCCCAAGACAGATATGAACACTGAAGCTTTCTTT. Translated, it gives CASNPKTDMNTEAFF. V and J are TRBV5-1 and TRBJ1-1; D may be TRBD1 (5 bases). V lost 6 bases, J lost 0 bases, and 15 bases lay in between. Germline V gives CDR1 SGHRS, CDR2 YFSETQ. The CDR3 contains 15 residues.